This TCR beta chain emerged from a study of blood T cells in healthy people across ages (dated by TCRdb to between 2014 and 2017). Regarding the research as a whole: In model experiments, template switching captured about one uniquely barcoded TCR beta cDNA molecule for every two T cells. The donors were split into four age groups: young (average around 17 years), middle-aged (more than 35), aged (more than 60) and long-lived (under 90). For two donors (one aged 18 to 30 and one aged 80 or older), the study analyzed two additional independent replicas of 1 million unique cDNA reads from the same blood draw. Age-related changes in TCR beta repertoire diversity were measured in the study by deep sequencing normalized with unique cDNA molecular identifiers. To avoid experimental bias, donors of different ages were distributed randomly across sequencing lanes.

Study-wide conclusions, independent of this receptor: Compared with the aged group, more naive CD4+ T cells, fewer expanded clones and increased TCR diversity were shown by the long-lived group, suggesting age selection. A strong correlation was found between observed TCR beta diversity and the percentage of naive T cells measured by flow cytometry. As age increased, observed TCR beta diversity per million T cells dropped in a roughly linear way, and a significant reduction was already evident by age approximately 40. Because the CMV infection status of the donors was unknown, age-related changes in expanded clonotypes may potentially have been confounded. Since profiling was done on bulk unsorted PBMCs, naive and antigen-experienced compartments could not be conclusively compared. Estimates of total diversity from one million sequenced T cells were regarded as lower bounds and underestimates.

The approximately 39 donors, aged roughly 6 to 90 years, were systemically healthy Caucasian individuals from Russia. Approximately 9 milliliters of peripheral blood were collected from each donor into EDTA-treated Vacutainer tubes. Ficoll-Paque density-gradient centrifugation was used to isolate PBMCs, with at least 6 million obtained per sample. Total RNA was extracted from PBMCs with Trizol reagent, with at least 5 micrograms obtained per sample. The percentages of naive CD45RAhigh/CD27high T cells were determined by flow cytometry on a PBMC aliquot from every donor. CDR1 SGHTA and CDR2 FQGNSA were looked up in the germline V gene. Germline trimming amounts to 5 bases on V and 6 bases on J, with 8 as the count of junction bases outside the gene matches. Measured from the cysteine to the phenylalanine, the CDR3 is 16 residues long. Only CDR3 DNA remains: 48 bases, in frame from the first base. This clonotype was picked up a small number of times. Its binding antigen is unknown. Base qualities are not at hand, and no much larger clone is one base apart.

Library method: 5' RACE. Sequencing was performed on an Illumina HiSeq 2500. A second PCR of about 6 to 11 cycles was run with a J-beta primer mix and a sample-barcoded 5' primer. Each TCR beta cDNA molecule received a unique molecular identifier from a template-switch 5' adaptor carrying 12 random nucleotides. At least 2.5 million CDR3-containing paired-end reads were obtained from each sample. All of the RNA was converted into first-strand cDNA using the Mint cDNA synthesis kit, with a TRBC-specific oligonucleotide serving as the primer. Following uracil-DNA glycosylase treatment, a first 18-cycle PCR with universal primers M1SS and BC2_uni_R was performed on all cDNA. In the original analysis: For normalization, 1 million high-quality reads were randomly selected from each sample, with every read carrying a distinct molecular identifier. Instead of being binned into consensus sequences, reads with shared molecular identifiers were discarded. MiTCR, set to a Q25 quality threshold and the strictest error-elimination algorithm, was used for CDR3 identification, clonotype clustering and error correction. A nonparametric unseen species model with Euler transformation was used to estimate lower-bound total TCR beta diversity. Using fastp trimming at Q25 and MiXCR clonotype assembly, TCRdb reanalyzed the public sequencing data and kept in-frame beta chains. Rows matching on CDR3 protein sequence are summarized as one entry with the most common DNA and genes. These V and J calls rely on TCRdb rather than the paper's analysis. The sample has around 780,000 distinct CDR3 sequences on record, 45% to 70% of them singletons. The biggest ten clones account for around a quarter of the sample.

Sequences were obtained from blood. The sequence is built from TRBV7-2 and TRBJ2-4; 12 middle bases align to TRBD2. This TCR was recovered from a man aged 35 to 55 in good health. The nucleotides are TGTGCCAGCAGCACTCAGGGACTAGCGGGCCGAAACATTCAGTACTTC. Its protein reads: CASSTQGLAGRNIQYF.